This T cell receptor (beta chain) was retrieved from a study of T cells in Graves' hyperthyroidism and ophthalmopathy. Notes on the study in general: In blood, most of the thyroid clonotypes expanded above 0.001 were also present.

TCR beta CDR3 regions were amplified from RNA. In the first-round RT-PCR of the TCR CDR3, the HTBI primer set was used. In TCRdb, the multiplex PCR reads were re-called with MiXCR into one record per CDR3 protein. The profile shows approximately 640,000 distinct CDR3 sequences, around 15% of them singletons. Exclusion of patients followed from uncontrolled infection, other autoimmune disease, pregnancy or lactation. The CDR3 spans 14 residues. Germline V CDR1 and CDR2: SGHNT, YYREEE (reference sequence). V was pared by 4 bases and J by 4 bases, with 5 bases of the junction left unmatched. Of note for this clonotype: Its antigen is not known.

The specimen sequenced was blood. This TCR was recovered from a man aged 50 to 60 with Graves' hyperthyroidism. The chain uses TRBV5-4 and TRBJ1-1; 9 bases match TRBD1. CDR3: CASSTQTGGTEAFF. CDR3 DNA sequence: TGTGCCAGCAGCACCCAGACAGGGGGCACTGAAGCTTTCTTT.